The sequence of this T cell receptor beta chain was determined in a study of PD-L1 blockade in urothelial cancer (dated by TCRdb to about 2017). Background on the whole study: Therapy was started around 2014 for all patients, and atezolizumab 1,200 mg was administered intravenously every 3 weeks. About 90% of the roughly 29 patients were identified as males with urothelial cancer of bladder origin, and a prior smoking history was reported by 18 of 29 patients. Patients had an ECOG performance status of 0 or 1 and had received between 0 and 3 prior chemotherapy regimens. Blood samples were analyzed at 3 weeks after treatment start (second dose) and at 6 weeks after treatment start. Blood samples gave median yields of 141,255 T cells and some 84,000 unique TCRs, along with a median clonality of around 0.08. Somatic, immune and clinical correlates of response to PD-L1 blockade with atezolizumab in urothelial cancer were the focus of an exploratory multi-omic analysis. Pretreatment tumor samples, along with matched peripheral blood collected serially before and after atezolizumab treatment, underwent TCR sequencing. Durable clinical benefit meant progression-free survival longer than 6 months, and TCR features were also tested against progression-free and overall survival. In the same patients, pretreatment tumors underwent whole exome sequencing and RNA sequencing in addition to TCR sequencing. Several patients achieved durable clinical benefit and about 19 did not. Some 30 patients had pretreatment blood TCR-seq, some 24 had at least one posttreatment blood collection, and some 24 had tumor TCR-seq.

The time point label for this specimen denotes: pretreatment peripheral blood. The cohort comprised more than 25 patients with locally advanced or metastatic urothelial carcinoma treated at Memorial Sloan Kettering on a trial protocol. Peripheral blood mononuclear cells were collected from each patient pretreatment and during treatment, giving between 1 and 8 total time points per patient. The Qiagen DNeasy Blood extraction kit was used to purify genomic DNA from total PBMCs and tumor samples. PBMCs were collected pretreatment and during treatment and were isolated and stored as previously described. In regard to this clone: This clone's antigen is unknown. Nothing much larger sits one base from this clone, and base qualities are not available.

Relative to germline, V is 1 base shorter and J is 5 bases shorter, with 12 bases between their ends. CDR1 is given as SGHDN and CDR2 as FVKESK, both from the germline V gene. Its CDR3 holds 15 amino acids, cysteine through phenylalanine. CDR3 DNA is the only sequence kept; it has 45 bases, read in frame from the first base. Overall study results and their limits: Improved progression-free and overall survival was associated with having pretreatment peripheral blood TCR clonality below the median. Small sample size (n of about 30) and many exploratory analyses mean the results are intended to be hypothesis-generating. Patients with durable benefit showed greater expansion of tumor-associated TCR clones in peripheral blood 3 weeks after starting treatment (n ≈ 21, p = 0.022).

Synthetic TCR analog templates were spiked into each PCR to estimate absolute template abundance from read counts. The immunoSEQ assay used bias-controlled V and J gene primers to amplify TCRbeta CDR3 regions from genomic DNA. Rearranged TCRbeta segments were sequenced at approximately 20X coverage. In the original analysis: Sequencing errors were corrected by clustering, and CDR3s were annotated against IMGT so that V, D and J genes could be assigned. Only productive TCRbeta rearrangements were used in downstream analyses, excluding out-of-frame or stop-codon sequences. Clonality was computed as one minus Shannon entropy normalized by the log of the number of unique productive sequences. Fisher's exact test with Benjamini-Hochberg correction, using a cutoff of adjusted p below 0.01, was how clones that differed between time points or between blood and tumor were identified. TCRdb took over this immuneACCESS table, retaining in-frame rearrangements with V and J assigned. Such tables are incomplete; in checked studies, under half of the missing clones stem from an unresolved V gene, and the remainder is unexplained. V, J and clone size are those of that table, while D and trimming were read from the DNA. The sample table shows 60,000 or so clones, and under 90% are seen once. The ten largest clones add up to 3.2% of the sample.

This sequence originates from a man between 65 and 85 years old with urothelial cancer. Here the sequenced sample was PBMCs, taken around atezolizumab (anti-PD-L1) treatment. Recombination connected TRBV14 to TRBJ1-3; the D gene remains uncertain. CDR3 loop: CASSQAGRIRNTIYF. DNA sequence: TGTGCCAGCAGCCAAGCTGGGAGGATCAGAAACACCATATATTTT.